This T cell receptor beta chain was recorded in a study of blood T cells in healthy people across ages. Together with a sample-barcoded 5' primer, a J-beta primer mix was included in a second PCR lasting roughly 6 to 12 cycles. TCRdb re-analysed the 5' RACE reads in MiXCR, keeping a single row per CDR3 protein. The sample includes 1.5 million to 2 million distinct CDR3 sequences, 30% to 35% of them seen just once. CDR1 is LGHDT and CDR2 is YNNKEL in the germline V gene (reference sequence). CDR3 length: 16 residues. Trimming stripped 2 bases from V and 10 bases from J, with 18 bases between. This clonotype was sampled from a woman between 25 and 40 years old in good health. The gene calls are TRBV3-1 and TRBJ1-6; unclear D gene. Sequenced: blood. For the CDR3, the DNA is TGTGCCAGCAGCCAATGGTCCAATCAAGGAAGCTCACCCCTCCACTTT. Translation: CASSQWSNQGSSPLHF.